This T cell receptor beta chain was obtained from a study of blood T cell repertoires in COVID-19. In the study overall: The United States, Italy and Spain provided the acute and convalescent COVID-19 samples. Sources were T cells, B-cell-depleted T cells, or PBMCs; the material itself was cDNA or gDNA.

CDR1 and CDR2 from the germline V gene are MGHRA and YSYEKL. There are 14 residues in the CDR3. The V gene lost 0 bases and the J gene lost 4 bases, with 10 bases spanning the gap. Authors' data handling: Reference gene primer amplification yielded estimated nucleated cell counts. Assay: immunoSEQ multiplex PCR; the TCRdb copy retains only in-frame clones and omits some. V and J calls and clone size are as listed in that table; D and trimming were resolved from the DNA. The table records some 96,000 clones, over 75% of them present only once. The V call is TRBV4-1, the J call TRBJ2-7, with D perhaps TRBD1 (6 bases). The receptor was isolated from a human donor in a cohort sampled during active COVID-19. Input material: peripheral blood. The CDR3 sequence: CASSQEKQGYEQYF. CDR3 DNA sequence: TGCGCCAGCAGCCAAGAGAAACAGGGTTACGAGCAGTACTTC.